This is a list of T cell receptor beta chains from one sample in a study of molecular identifiers for immune sequencing clone quantification. Each CDR3 protein gets one entry after TCRdb re-called the PCR reads with MiXCR. The sample has 350,000 or so distinct CDR3 sequences, 20% to 25% seen once. The sample taken for sequencing was naive CD8+ T cells from blood, with Jurkat cell RNA spiked in. These receptors all stem from a human donor in good health. Some libraries in this study had Jurkat cell RNA spiked in. Both conserved end residues are part of each CDR3. D genes are given only for firm matches. Clone size is given for some rows only: seen once, a few or many times, or a class if the clone is expanded.

abundance	d_gene	j_gene	v_gene	CDR3nt	CDR3aa
many	TRBD2	TRBJ2-3	TRBV7-9	TGTGCCAGCAGCACGGGACTAGCGGGAGATACGCAGTATTTT	CASSTGLAGDTQYF
many	NA	TRBJ2-3	TRBV4-1	TGCGCCAGCAGCCAAGAATGGCAGGAAGAAGATACGCAGTATTTT	CASSQEWQEEDTQYF
few	NA	TRBJ1-3	TRBV29-1	TGCAGCGTCGTGGGGCAGGCCAACTCTGGAAACACCATATATTTT	CSVVGQANSGNTIYF
many	NA	TRBJ2-3	TRBV19	TGTGCCAGTAGTATAGAAATTGGACAGTTAGACACAGATACGCAGTATTTT	CASSIEIGQLDTDTQYF
many	NA	TRBJ2-7	TRBV30	TGTGCCTGGAGTGCCGATAGCGTCTACGAGCAGTACTTC	CAWSADSVYEQYF
many	TRBD1	TRBJ2-7	TRBV28	TGTGCCAGCAGTTCAGCCGACAGGGGGAAAGACTACGAGCAGTACTTC	CASSSADRGKDYEQYF
many	NA	TRBJ2-3	TRBV20-1	TGCAGTGCTAGAGAACGAGGGGGCGGGAGACTTAGCACAGATACGCAGTATTTT	CSARERGGGRLSTDTQYF
NA	TRBD1	TRBJ2-7	TRBV20-1	TGCAGTGCTAGTGGACAGGGGGCGCGGGAGCAGTACTTC	CSASGQGAREQYF
few	NA	TRBJ2-1	TRBV9	TGTGCCAGCAGCCGTACAGGGTCTATCTACAATGAGCAGTTCTTC	CASSRTGSIYNEQFF
many	NA	TRBJ1-1	TRBV29-1	TGCAGCGTTGACCCAGGGCCTCATATGAACACTGAAGCTTTCTTT	CSVDPGPHMNTEAFF
NA	NA	TRBJ1-1	TRBV12-3/TRBV12-4	TGTGCCAGCAGCCGGACACCTGAAGCTTTCTTT	CASSRTPEAFF
many	TRBD1	TRBJ2-7	TRBV7-9	TGTGCCAGCAGCCCCGTGGTGACAGGGGACAACGAGCAGTACTTC	CASSPVVTGDNEQYF
few	NA	TRBJ2-3	TRBV3-1	TGTGCCAGCAGCCCCCCCCGCTCAGTGCTGAGCACAGATACGCAGTATTTT	CASSPPRSVLSTDTQYF
many	NA	TRBJ2-3	TRBV7-2	TGTGCCAGCAGCGAACTTAGCACAGATACGCAGTATTTT	CASSELSTDTQYF
many	NA	TRBJ1-1	TRBV7-8	TGTGCCAGCAGCTTAGGTGGGAGGAACACTGAAGCTTTCTTT	CASSLGGRNTEAFF
many	TRBD2	TRBJ2-3	TRBV12-3/TRBV12-4	TGTGCCAGCAGTTTGACTAGCTCTCTCACAGATACGCAGTATTTT	CASSLTSSLTDTQYF
many	TRBD1	TRBJ2-5	TRBV7-3	TGTGCCAGCAGTCATACAGGGGCGCATCAAGAGACCCAGTACTTC	CASSHTGAHQETQYF
many	NA	TRBJ2-3	TRBV29-1	TGCAGCGTTGAAGATCGGGGTGACGGGAGCGTAGATACGCAGTATTTT	CSVEDRGDGSVDTQYF
NA	NA	TRBJ1-2	TRBV10-2	TGCGCCAGCAGTTGGACAGCTCAACATGGCTACGCCTTC	CASSWTAQHGYAF
many	TRBD2	TRBJ2-3	TRBV19	TGTGCCAGTAGTATATCTAGCGGCCCAGATACGCAGTATTTT	CASSISSGPDTQYF
NA	NA	TRBJ1-6	TRBV4-3	TGCGCCAGCAGCCAAGGTTCAGGGGTGGGCTCCTATAATTCACCCCTCCACTTT	CASSQGSGVGSYNSPLHF
many	TRBD1	TRBJ1-1	TRBV2	TGTGCCAGCAGTGACGGACAGGGGCTGACTGAAGCTTTCTTT	CASSDGQGLTEAFF
many	TRBD2	TRBJ2-3	TRBV7-2	TGTGCCAGCAGCTTGGGACCGCTAGCGGGAGGGCCTGGCACAGATACGCAGTATTTT	CASSLGPLAGGPGTDTQYF
NA	NA	TRBJ1-5	TRBV28	TGTGCCAGCAGTTTAGGACGGTTGAGCAATCAGCTCCAGCATTTT	CASSLGRLSNQLQHF
many	NA	TRBJ2-5	TRBV6-2/TRBV6-3	TGTGCCAGCAGTTACTCGAGGACTTTCGAAGAGACCCAGTACTTC	CASSYSRTFEETQYF
many	TRBD1	TRBJ1-6	TRBV27	TGTGCCAGCAGTTTAACAGGGGTAAATTCACCCCTCCACTTT	CASSLTGVNSPLHF
many	NA	TRBJ2-1	TRBV29-1	TGCAGCGTCGTCCTTTCAGGGCCTGAGCAGTTCTTC	CSVVLSGPEQFF
many	NA	TRBJ2-7	TRBV6-1	TGTGCCAGCTACAGGGGAGGCGAGCAGTACTTC	CASYRGGEQYF
many	NA	TRBJ1-2	TRBV28	TGTGCCAGCAGTTTTTACAGGGAACACACCTTC	CASSFYREHTF
many	NA	TRBJ2-2	TRBV4-1	TGCGCCAGCAGCCAAGATCCCAGGGCCCCGAACACCGGGGAGCTGTTTTTT	CASSQDPRAPNTGELFF
NA	NA	TRBJ1-6	TRBV14	TGTGCCAGCAGCCAAGACATCGAGAGTCTCCACTTT	CASSQDIESLHF
NA	NA	TRBJ2-7	TRBV3-1	TGTGCCAGCAGCCGGGAAGTGAAGTCCGAGCAGTACTTC	CASSREVKSEQYF
many	TRBD1	TRBJ2-7	TRBV20-1	TGCAGTGCTAGAGGGACAGGGTACTACGAGCAGTACTTC	CSARGTGYYEQYF
NA	TRBD1	TRBJ2-2	TRBV7-6	TGTGCCAGCAGTTATGACCGGGACAGGGGTGGAACCGGGGAGCTGTTTTTT	CASSYDRDRGGTGELFF
many	NA	TRBJ2-5	TRBV14	TGTGCCAGCAGCCCAGGGCCAGCGGCAGAGACCCAGTACTTC	CASSPGPAAETQYF
NA	TRBD2	TRBJ2-3	TRBV13	TGTGCCAGCCGACTAGCGGGAGGTAAAGATACGCAGTATTTT	CASRLAGGKDTQYF